Listed below are T cell receptor beta chains from one sample, sequenced in a study of cytomegalovirus exposure and HLA in healthy donors. Using immunoSEQ multiplex PCR, the repertoire was profiled, and TCRdb retains in-frame clones only, with some absent. This table holds about 100,000 clones, roughly 82% found once. The sample consisted of PBMCs. The receptor source for this set is a woman under 30 in good health and CMV-seronegative. The conserved cysteine and the conserved F or W are not part of the CDR3 here. The order of the fields is CDR3 protein, clone size, J gene, V gene. Size tells how often a clone was seen (once, few, many) or the class of an expanded clone, and some rows leave it out.

SVIIDTQY | - | TRBJ2-3 | TRBV29-1
SSSPRGGEYEQY | - | TRBJ2-7 | TRBV7-9
ASSPGTGAYNEQF | - | TRBJ2-1 | TRBV18
ASSSPVLYGYT | - | TRBJ1-2 | TRBV7-2
ASSLYLTGDTGELF | - | TRBJ2-2 | TRBV7-2
ASRTGAETQY | - | TRBJ2-5 | TRBV28
ASSPIGLTSPPVTYNEQF | - | TRBJ2-1 | TRBV7-3
ASSAGGSTDTQY | - | TRBJ2-3 | TRBV5-4
ASSLLGTRDGYT | - | TRBJ1-2 | TRBV28
ASSSRRDRGSMNTEAF | - | TRBJ1-1 | TRBV28
ASSQDPPIAGGSYNEQF | - | TRBJ2-1 | TRBV4-3
ASSLGYRNEQF | - | TRBJ2-1 | TRBV11-2
ASQGQGNNQPQH | - | TRBJ1-5 | TRBV19
ASSNRGVSSYEQY | - | - | TRBV28
ASSTQDRGVGKLF | - | TRBJ1-4 | TRBV9
AWSLGLAEKLF | - | TRBJ1-4 | TRBV30
ASSVRPSGISYNEQF | - | TRBJ2-1 | TRBV9
ASSETSGGGNEQF | - | TRBJ2-1 | TRBV6-4
ASSIRTVRGGQPQH | - | TRBJ1-5 | TRBV19
ASSISGTSGSYEQY | - | - | TRBV10-2
AVGTKAGNEQF | - | TRBJ2-1 | TRBV2
ASSPDNPTNEKLF | - | TRBJ1-4 | TRBV6-5
ASSSYQRGSETQY | - | TRBJ2-5 | TRBV27
AWEREGRNEQF | - | TRBJ2-1 | TRBV30
ATRDLSNQPQH | - | TRBJ1-5 | TRBV5-8
AISGKGGGSGSEQY | - | TRBJ2-7 | TRBV10-3
ASSPVKVTRGETQY | - | TRBJ2-5 | TRBV18
ASSLGVLSSGTGELF | - | TRBJ2-2 | TRBV5-1
ASNILAGGPAGELF | - | TRBJ2-2 | TRBV19
ASSQIIDRTADNTEAF | - | TRBJ1-1 | TRBV4-3
ASGGAGDYNEQF | few | TRBJ2-1 | TRBV19
ASRVNGRRSTEQY | once | - | TRBV27
ASSPPRGISSPLH | - | TRBJ1-6 | TRBV28
ASSQDLGEGTEAF | - | TRBJ1-1 | TRBV4-3
AWSPGTQQF | - | TRBJ2-1 | TRBV30